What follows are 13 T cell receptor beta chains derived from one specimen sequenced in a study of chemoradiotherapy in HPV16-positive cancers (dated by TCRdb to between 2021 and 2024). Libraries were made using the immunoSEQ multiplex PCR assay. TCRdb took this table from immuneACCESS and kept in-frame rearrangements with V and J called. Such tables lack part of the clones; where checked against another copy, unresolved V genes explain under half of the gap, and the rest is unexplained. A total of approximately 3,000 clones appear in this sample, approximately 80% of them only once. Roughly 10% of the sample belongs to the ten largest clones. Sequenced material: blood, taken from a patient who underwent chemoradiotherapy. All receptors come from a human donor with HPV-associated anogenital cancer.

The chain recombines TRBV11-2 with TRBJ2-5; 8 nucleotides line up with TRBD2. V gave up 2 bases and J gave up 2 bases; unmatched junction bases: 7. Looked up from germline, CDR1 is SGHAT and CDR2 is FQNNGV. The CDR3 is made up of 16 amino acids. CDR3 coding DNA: TGTGCCAGCAGCTTACGCCCGGGGGGGCTACAAGAGACCCAGTACTTC. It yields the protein CASSLRPGGLQETQYF.

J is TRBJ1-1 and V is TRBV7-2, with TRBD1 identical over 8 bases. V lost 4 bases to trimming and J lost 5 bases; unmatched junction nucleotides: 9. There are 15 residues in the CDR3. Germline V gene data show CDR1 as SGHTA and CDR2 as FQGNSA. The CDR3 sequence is CASSYLTGGKTEAFF. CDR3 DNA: TGTGCCAGCAGCTACCTCACAGGGGGGAAAACTGAAGCTTTCTTT.

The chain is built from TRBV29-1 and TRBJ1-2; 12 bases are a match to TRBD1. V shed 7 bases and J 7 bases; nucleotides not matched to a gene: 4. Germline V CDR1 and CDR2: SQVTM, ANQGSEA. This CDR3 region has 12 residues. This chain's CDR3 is CSDMGQGAGYTF. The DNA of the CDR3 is TGCAGCGACATGGGACAGGGGGCTGGCTACACCTTC.

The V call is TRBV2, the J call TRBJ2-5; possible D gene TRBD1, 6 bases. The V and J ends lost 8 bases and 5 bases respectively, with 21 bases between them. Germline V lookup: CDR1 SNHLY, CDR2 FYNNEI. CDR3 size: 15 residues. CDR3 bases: TGTGCCAGCGAGGGGGTAGCGTTTCTGGGGGAGACCCAGTACTTC. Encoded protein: CASEGVAFLGETQYF.

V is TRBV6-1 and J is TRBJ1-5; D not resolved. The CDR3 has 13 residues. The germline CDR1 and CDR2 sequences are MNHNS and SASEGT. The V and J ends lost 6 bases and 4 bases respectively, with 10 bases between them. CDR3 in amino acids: CASRVWDNQPQHF. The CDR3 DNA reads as TGTGCCAGCAGGGTATGGGATAATCAGCCCCAGCATTTT.

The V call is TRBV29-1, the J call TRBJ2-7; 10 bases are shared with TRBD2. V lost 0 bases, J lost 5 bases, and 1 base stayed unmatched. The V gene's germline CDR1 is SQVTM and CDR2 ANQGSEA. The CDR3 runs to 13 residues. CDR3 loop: CSVEDGTSDEQYF. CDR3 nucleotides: TGCAGCGTTGAAGATGGGACTAGCGACGAGCAGTACTTC.

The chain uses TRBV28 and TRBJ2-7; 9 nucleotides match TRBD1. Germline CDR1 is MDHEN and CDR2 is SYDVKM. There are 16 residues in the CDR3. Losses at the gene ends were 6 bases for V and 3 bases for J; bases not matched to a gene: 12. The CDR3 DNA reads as TGTGCCAGCAGCCTTTTTGGACAGGGGAAAGTCTACGAGCAGTACTTC. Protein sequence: CASSLFGQGKVYEQYF.

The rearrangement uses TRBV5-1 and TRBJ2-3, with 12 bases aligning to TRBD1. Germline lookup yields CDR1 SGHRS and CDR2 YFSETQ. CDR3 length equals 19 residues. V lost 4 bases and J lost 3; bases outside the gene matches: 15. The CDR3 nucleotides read TGCGCCAGCAGCCCTTCCCACCAGTCGGGACAGGGGGCTACAGATACGCAGTATTTT. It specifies CASSPSHQSGQGATDTQYF.

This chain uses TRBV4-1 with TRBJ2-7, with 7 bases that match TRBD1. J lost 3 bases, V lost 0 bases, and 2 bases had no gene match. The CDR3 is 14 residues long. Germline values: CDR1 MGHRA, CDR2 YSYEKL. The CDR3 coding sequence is TGCGCCAGCAGCCAAGAGGGACAGATCTACGAGCAGTACTTC. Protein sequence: CASSQEGQIYEQYF.

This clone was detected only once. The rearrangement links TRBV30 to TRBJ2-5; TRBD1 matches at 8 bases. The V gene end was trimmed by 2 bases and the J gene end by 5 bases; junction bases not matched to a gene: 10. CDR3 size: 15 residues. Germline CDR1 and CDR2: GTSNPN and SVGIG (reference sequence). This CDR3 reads CAWSLPEQGGETQYF. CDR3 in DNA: TGTGCCTGGAGTCTCCCGGAACAGGGGGGCGAGACCCAGTACTTC.

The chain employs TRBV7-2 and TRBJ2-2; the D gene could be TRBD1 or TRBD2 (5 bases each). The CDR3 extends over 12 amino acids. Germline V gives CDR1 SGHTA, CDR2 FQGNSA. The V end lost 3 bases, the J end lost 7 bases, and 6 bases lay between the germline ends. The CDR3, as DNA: TGTGCCAGCAGCTTGAGGGGCGGGGAGCTGTTTTTT. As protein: CASSLRGGELFF.

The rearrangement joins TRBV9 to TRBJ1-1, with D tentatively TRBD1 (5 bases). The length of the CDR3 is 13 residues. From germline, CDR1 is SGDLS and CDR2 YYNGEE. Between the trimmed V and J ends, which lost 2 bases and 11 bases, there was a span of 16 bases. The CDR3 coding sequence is TGTGCCAGCAGCGTTGGGGTGGGGGAGAGCGCTTTCTTT. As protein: CASSVGVGESAFF.

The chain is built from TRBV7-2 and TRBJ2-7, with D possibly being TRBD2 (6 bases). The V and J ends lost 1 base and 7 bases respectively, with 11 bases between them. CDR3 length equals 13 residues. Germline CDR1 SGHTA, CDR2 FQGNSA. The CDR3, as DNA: TGTGCCAGCAGCTTAGTGGCGGGGAGTGAGCAGTACTTC. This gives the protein CASSLVAGSEQYF. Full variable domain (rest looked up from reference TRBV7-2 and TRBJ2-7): GAGVSQSPSNKVTEKGKDVELRCDPISGHTALYWYRQSLGQGLEFLIYFQGNSAPDKSGLPSDRFSAERTGGSVSTLTIQRTQQEDSAVYLCASSLVAGSEQYFGPGTRLTVT.